What follows describes a single T cell receptor beta chain. The source of the sample is a study of blood T cell repertoires in COVID-19. On the study more broadly: Whether acute or convalescent, the COVID-19 samples came from the United States, Italy and Spain.

Per the original methods: The assay estimated nucleated cells by amplifying reference gene primers. Some clones are missing from TCRdb's copy, which holds only in-frame ones; the method was immunoSEQ multiplex PCR. V and J calls and clone size are copied from that table; D and trimming were computed from the DNA. The table records around 60,000 clones, over 70% of them present only once. CDR3 length equals 12 residues. The germline V and J ends were trimmed by 3 bases and 6 bases, with 7 bases remaining between them. CDR1 and CDR2 from the germline V gene are SGDLS and YYNGEE. The chain employs TRBV9 and TRBJ2-1; no clear D. Sample: peripheral blood. The sequence derives from a human donor in a cohort sampled during active COVID-19. The CDR3 reads CASSALPNEQFF. The CDR3 region has the DNA TGTGCCAGCAGCGCACTCCCCAATGAGCAGTTCTTC.